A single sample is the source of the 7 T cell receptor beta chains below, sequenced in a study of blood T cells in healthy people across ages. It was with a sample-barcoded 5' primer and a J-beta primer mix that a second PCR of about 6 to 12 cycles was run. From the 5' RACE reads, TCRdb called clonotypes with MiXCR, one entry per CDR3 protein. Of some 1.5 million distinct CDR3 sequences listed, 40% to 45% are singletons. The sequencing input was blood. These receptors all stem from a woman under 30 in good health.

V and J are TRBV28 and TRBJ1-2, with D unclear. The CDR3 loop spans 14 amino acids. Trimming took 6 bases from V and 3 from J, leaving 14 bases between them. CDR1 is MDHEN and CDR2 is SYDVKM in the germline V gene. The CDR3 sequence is CASSPLPRYYGYTF. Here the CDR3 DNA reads TGTGCCAGCAGCCCTCTTCCCAGATACTATGGCTACACCTTC.

CDR3 amino acids: CASSSRDRVTQPQHF. CDR3 coding DNA: TGTGCCAGCAGTTCCCGGGACAGGGTAACTCAGCCCCAGCATTTT. V usage is TRBV27 and J usage is TRBJ1-5; 9 nucleotides line up with TRBD1. Germline CDR1 MNHEY, CDR2 SMNVEV (reference sequence). This CDR3 region has 15 residues. J was trimmed by 6 bases and V by 4 bases; bases with no gene match: 7.

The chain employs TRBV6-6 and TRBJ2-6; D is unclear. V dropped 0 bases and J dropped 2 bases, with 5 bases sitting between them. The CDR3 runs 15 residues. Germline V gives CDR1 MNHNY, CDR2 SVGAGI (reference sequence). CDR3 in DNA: TGTGCCAGCAGTTACTCTTTCGCTGGGGCCAACGTCCTGACTTTC. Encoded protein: CASSYSFAGANVLTF.

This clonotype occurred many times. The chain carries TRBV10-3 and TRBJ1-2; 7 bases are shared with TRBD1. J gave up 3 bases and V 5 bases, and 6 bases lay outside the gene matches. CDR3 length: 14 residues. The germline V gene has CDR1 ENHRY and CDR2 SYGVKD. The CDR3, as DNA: TGTGCCATCAGTCAAAGGACAGGAGACTATGGCTACACCTTC. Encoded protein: CAISQRTGDYGYTF.

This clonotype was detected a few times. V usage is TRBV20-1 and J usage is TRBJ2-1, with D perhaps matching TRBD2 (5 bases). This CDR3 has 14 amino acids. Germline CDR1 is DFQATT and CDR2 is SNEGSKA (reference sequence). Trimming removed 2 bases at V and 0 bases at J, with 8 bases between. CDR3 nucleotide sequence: TGCAGTGCTAGACAGAGCGGCTCCTACAATGAGCAGTTCTTC. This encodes CSARQSGSYNEQFF.

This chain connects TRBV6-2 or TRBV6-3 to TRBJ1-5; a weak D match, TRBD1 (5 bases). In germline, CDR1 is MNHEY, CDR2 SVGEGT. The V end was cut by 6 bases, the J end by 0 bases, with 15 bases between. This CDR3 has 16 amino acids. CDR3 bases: TGTGCCAGCAGCCCCCGGGACCGGGTTAGCAATCAGCCCCAGCATTTT. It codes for CASSPRDRVSNQPQHF.

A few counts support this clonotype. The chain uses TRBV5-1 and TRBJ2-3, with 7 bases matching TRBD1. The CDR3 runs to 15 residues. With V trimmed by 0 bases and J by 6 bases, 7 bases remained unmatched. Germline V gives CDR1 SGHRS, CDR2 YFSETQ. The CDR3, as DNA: TGCGCCAGCAGCTTGGCCACTACAGGGGAGGATACGCAGTATTTT. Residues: CASSLATTGEDTQYF.